These 14 T cell receptor beta chains originate from one sample sequenced in a study of blood T cell repertoires in COVID-19. Clones were sequenced by immunoSEQ multiplex PCR, and TCRdb holds only the in-frame ones, with some missing. The sample yields around 100,000 clones, 69% seen once. The sequenced sample was peripheral blood. The receptors were gathered from a man older than 75 with acute or convalescent COVID-19.

The J gene is TRBJ1-1, the V gene TRBV18; 12 nucleotides agree with TRBD1. Germline CDR1 KGHSH, CDR2 LQKENI. The CDR3 covers 13 residues. V lost 10 bases and J lost 10; bases outside the gene matches: 10. CDR3: CATMEGQGARAFF. CDR3 nucleotide sequence: TGTGCCACCATGGAGGGACAGGGGGCTAGAGCTTTCTTT.

This clone was seen a handful of times. This sequence joins TRBV29-1 and TRBJ1-1; no reliable D call. V was cut by 4 bases and J by 7 bases, with 19 bases left in between. Germline-derived CDR1 and CDR2 are SQVTM and ANQGSEA. This CDR3 has 14 residues. The CDR3 DNA reads TGCAGCGTTGGGAGGGCCGGAGTTAGTTTTGAAGCTTTCTTT. Its protein is CSVGRAGVSFEAFF.

This sequence joins TRBV2 and TRBJ1-3; perhaps TRBD1 as D (6 bases). The V and J ends lost 4 bases and 6 bases respectively, with 13 bases between them. Germline assignment: CDR1 SNHLY and CDR2 FYNNEI. This CDR3 comprises 14 residues. In DNA, the CDR3 is TGTGCCAGCAGTGCCCGGGACACCCAAAACACCATATATTTT. It codes for CASSARDTQNTIYF.

This chain joins TRBV5-8 and TRBJ2-2, with 8 bases fitting TRBD1. The trim removed 0 bases at V and 6 bases at J, leaving 4 bases unmatched. The CDR3 covers 15 residues. Germline loops: CDR1 SGHTS, CDR2 YDEGEE. The DNA for the CDR3 is TGTGCCAGCAGCTTGGATCTCAGGGGGCCCGGGGAGCTGTTTTTT. Translating it yields CASSLDLRGPGELFF.

This sequence joins TRBV24-1 and TRBJ2-3; the D is unclear. Trimming removed 6 bases from V and 2 bases from J, with 14 bases in between. Germline values: CDR1 KGHDR, CDR2 SFDVKD. CDR3 length: 15 amino acids. The CDR3 protein is CATSITLGFTDTQYF. As DNA, the CDR3 is TGTGCCACCAGTATCACGCTAGGATTCACAGATACGCAGTATTTT.

The chain is built from TRBV19 and TRBJ2-1; D remains unclear. Trimming shortened V by 3 bases and J by 0 bases, and 12 bases separated the two germline ends. This CDR3 contains 16 residues. Germline-derived CDR1 and CDR2 are LNHDA and SQIVND (reference sequence). Here the CDR3 DNA reads TGTGCCAGTAGTATCGGCGGAAAAAGCTCCTACAATGAGCAGTTCTTC. As protein: CASSIGGKSSYNEQFF.

J is TRBJ1-6 and V is TRBV5-4; D gene ambiguous. The CDR3 loop spans 17 amino acids. Trimming shortened V by 4 bases and J by 0 bases, and 14 bases separated the two germline ends. Germline CDR1 and CDR2: SGHNT and YYREEE (reference sequence). The CDR3: CASSRRQTGSYNSPLHF. As DNA, the CDR3 is TGTGCCAGCAGCCGTCGACAAACCGGCTCCTATAATTCACCCCTCCACTTT.

The V call is TRBV18, the J call TRBJ2-1; perhaps TRBD2 as D (5 bases). Looked up from germline, CDR1 is KGHSH and CDR2 is LQKENI. V lost 4 bases to trimming and J lost 7 bases, with 14 bases between them. This CDR3 contains 14 residues. The CDR3 sequence is CASSRQSGSNEQFF. In DNA form, the CDR3 reads TGTGCCAGCTCACGCCAGAGCGGCAGTAATGAGCAGTTCTTC.

V usage is TRBV4-1 and J usage is TRBJ1-4; D gene ambiguous. Trimming left V 1 base short and J 7 bases short, with 4 bases between. Per the germline V gene, CDR1 is MGHRA and CDR2 is YSYEKL. The CDR3 has 12 residues. The CDR3 loop reads CASSQVREKLFF. The CDR3, as DNA: TGCGCCAGCAGCCAAGTTCGTGAAAAACTGTTTTTT.

V gene TRBV3-1 (or the pseudogene TRBV3-2) combines with J gene TRBJ1-3; the D is unclear. Germline V gene sequence: CDR1 LGHDT, CDR2 YNNKEL (reference sequence). V was pared by 3 bases and J by 4 bases, with 13 bases between. The CDR3 spans 15 residues. CDR3 coding DNA: TGTGCCAGCAGCCATGAGGGTGTGCGGGGAAACACCATATATTTT. This encodes CASSHEGVRGNTIYF.

This clone was seen a few times. This rearrangement joins TRBV27 to TRBJ2-2; 9 bases line up with TRBD2. With V trimmed by 7 bases and J by 7 bases, 16 bases remained unmatched. This CDR3 is 17 amino acids long. The V gene's germline CDR1 is MNHEY and CDR2 SMNVEV (reference sequence). CDR3 loop: CASTKGLAGILYGELFF. CDR3 nucleotides: TGTGCCAGCACCAAGGGGCTAGCGGGAATTCTTTACGGGGAGCTGTTTTTT.

This clone was observed a single time. The chain employs TRBV28 and TRBJ1-1; 7 positions agree with TRBD1. Looked up from germline, CDR1 is MDHEN and CDR2 is SYDVKM. J was trimmed by 5 bases and V by 2 bases; bases with no gene match: 8. The CDR3 consists of 15 residues. The CDR3 DNA sequence: TGTGCCAGCAGTTTACCGACAGGGTCGCGGACTGAAGCTTTCTTT. It codes for CASSLPTGSRTEAFF. The complete variable domain, with remaining parts taken from reference TRBV28 and TRBJ1-1, reads DVKVTQSSRYLVKRTGEKVFLECVQDMDHENMFWYRQDPGLGLRLIYFSYDVKMKEKGDIPEGYSVSREKKERFSLILESASTNQTSMYLCASSLPTGSRTEAFFGQGTRLTVV.

This chain joins TRBV19 and TRBJ1-1; tentative D call: TRBD1 (5 bases). Between the trimmed V and J ends, which lost 5 bases and 3 bases, there was a span of 10 bases. The CDR3 extends over 13 amino acids. Germline lookup yields CDR1 LNHDA and CDR2 SQIVND (reference sequence). CDR3 region: CASSPDRDTEAFF. Written as DNA, the CDR3 is TGTGCCAGTAGTCCCGACAGAGACACTGAAGCTTTCTTT.

This clone was seen repeatedly, ten times or more. The same CDR3 can be traced to other DNA sequences in this sample. The chain joins TRBV12-3 or TRBV12-4 to TRBJ1-5; no reliable D call. The CDR3 totals 13 residues. V dropped 3 bases and J dropped 3 bases, with 6 bases sitting between them. CDR3 loop: CASSFSDNQPQHF. CDR3 bases: TGTGCCAGCAGTTTCTCAGACAATCAGCCCCAGCATTTT.